This passage covers 28 T cell receptor beta chains from one sample sequenced in a study of blood T cells in healthy people across ages. Then a second PCR, running about 6 to 12 cycles, was carried out with a sample-barcoded 5' primer and a J-beta primer mix. TCRdb re-analysed the 5' RACE reads in MiXCR, keeping a single row per CDR3 protein. The table includes about 580,000 distinct CDR3 sequences, roughly 48% detected once. Sequenced sample: blood. These receptors all stem from a man at least 80 years old in good health.

In its sample, this clonotype was seen a few times. This rearrangement joins TRBV3-1 to TRBJ1-2; D is ambiguous. The CDR3 spans 11 residues. Between the trimmed V and J ends, which lost 5 bases and 6 bases, there was a span of 7 bases. The germline V gene has CDR1 LGHDT and CDR2 YNNKEL (reference sequence). The CDR3 reads CASSSRHGYTF. DNA of the CDR3: TGTGCCAGCAGCTCTCGGCATGGCTACACCTTC.

V usage is TRBV5-5 and J usage is TRBJ2-3, with D possibly TRBD1 on 6 matching bases. The CDR3 contains 14 residues. V was clipped by 1 base and J by 5 bases, with 11 bases between them. Germline CDR1 reads SGHKS; CDR2 reads YYEKEE (reference sequence). The CDR3 region has the DNA TGTGCCAGCAGCTTGTCCAGGGGCAAAGATACGCAGTATTTT. Residues: CASSLSRGKDTQYF.

This clonotype has ten or more counts. V and J are TRBV6-6 and TRBJ1-5; no firm D call. The V end lost 6 bases, the J end lost 5 bases, and 8 bases lay between the germline ends. The germline gives CDR1 MNHNY, CDR2 SVGAGI (reference sequence). The CDR3 length is 12 residues. CDR3 DNA sequence: TGTGCCAGCAGCCCTGGCTATCAGCCCCAGCATTTT. Its protein product is CASSPGYQPQHF.

The genes are TRBV29-1 and TRBJ2-5; 12 bases are shared with TRBD2. This CDR3 comprises 14 residues. J lost 11 bases, V lost 5 bases, and 12 bases had no gene match. Germline V gives CDR1 SQVTM, CDR2 ANQGSEA. The CDR3 nucleotides are TGCAGCGTTCTATTGACTAGCGGGAGCCATGAGCAGTACTTC. As protein: CSVLLTSGSHEQYF.

This clonotype was seen more than once but under ten times. CDR3 nucleotides: TGTGCCAGCAGCCCAAGGATGTTTGGTGAAGCTTTCTTT. It yields the protein CASSPRMFGEAFF. The J gene is TRBJ1-1, the V gene TRBV27; D is ambiguous. The V gene's germline CDR1 is MNHEY and CDR2 SMNVEV (reference sequence). Trimming left V 6 bases short and J 7 bases short, with 15 bases between. The CDR3 contains 13 residues.

The V and J genes are TRBV29-1 and TRBJ2-7; D remains unclear. Germline lookup yields CDR1 SQVTM and CDR2 ANQGSEA. V was trimmed by 2 bases and J by 8 bases, leaving 13 bases between them. This CDR3 has 12 amino acids. CDR3: CSVEIELSKQYF. CDR3 coding DNA: TGCAGCGTTGAAATCGAGCTCTCCAAGCAGTACTTC.

This clonotype was recorded many times. The chain combines TRBV5-1 with TRBJ2-5; D remains ambiguous. The germline V and J ends were trimmed by 0 bases and 1 base, with 4 bases remaining between them. Germline V lookup: CDR1 SGHRS, CDR2 YFSETQ. The CDR3 runs to 13 residues. For the CDR3, the DNA is TGCGCCAGCAGCTTGGCGGCCCAAGAGACCCAGTACTTC. Translating gives CASSLAAQETQYF. Together with reference TRBV5-1 and TRBJ2-5, the CDR3 gives the full variable domain: KAGVTQTPRYLIKTRGQQVTLSCSPISGHRSVSWYQQTPGQGLQFLFEYFSETQRNKGNFPGRFSGRQFSNSRSEMNVSTLELGDSALYLCASSLAAQETQYFGPGTRLLVL.

V and J are TRBV10-3 and TRBJ2-3, with D possibly matching TRBD1 (5 bases). The V and J ends lost 3 bases and 2 bases respectively, with 12 bases between them. Per the germline V gene, CDR1 is ENHRY and CDR2 is SYGVKD. The CDR3 sequence is 15 residues long. The CDR3 coding sequence is TGTGCCATCAGTGACCGCGGACAACCCACAGATACGCAGTATTTT. It is translated as CAISDRGQPTDTQYF.

This chain joins TRBV25-1 and TRBJ2-7; possibly TRBD2 for D (5 bases). The germline gives CDR1 MGHDK, CDR2 SYGVNS. The CDR3 totals 14 residues. V lost 5 bases and J 3 bases, leaving 14 bases between the germline ends. Here the CDR3 DNA reads TGTGCCAGCAGTCGCGCGACGGGGATCTACGAGCAGTACTTC. It codes for CASSRATGIYEQYF.

The chain joins TRBV6-6 to TRBJ2-4, with 7 bases identical to TRBD1. The DNA end is a closer match to TRBJ2-7, so the J assignment may be wrong. CDR3 length: 15 amino acids. Germline CDR1 and CDR2: MNHNY and SVGAGI (reference sequence). CDR3 nucleotides: TGTGCCAGCAATCAACCCGGGACAGCGTCCTACGAGCAGTACTTC. Amino acid sequence: CASNQPGTASYEQYF.

CDR3 in DNA: TGTGCCAGCAGCTTAGACTGGACTAGCGGGGTCAATGAGCAGTTCTTC. Amino acids: CASSLDWTSGVNEQFF. The J gene is TRBJ2-1, the V gene TRBV7-2; 12 nucleotides agree with TRBD2. This CDR3 has 16 residues. The J segment lost 6 bases and the V segment lost 1 base, leaving 4 bases of the junction unmatched. CDR1 is SGHTA and CDR2 is FQGNSA in the germline V gene.

V is TRBV12-3 or TRBV12-4 and J is TRBJ2-3; 10 bases agree with TRBD1. This CDR3 region has 15 residues. The trim removed 6 bases at V and 4 bases at J, leaving 7 bases unmatched. The CDR3 DNA is TGTGCCAGCAGACCCTCGGGACAGGGGTCAGATACGCAGTATTTT. Encoded protein: CASRPSGQGSDTQYF.

This chain uses TRBV25-1 with TRBJ1-6, with D unresolved. From germline, CDR1 is MGHDK and CDR2 SYGVNS. Trimming removed 3 bases from V and 4 bases from J, with 7 bases in between. The CDR3 covers 14 residues. CDR3 in DNA: TGTGCCAGCAGTGATTCGGGGTATAATTCACCCCTCCACTTT. It translates to CASSDSGYNSPLHF.

In this sample, this clonotype turned up a few times. The gene calls are TRBV5-1 and TRBJ2-1; the match to TRBD1 covers 9 bases. The CDR3 has 14 residues. In germline, CDR1 is SGHRS, CDR2 YFSETQ. Trimming cost V 4 bases and J 6 bases; bases outside gene matches: 5. This CDR3 reads CASSKQTGGNEQFF. The CDR3 coding sequence is TGCGCCAGCAGCAAACAGACAGGGGGCAATGAGCAGTTCTTC.

This clonotype has just a few counts. This rearrangement joins TRBV14 to TRBJ1-4; 7 bases line up with TRBD1. With 1 base clipped from V and 4 bases from J, the junction kept 3 bases outside the gene matches. The CDR3 length is 15 residues. Germline-derived CDR1 and CDR2 are SGHDN and FVKESK. CDR3 sequence (DNA): TGTGCCAGCAGCCAAGTCGGGACAGTTAATGAAAAACTGTTTTTT. It encodes CASSQVGTVNEKLFF.

The CDR3 spells CASSDRDLNNEQFF. CDR3 DNA sequence: TGTGCCAGCTCCGACAGGGACTTAAACAATGAGCAGTTCTTC. The chain links TRBV6-2 or TRBV6-3 to TRBJ2-1, with D perhaps TRBD1 (7 bases). Trimming removed 8 bases from V and 5 bases from J, with 16 bases in between. The CDR3 has 14 residues. Looked up from germline, CDR1 is MNHEY and CDR2 is SVGEGT.

The chain has TRBV5-1 and TRBJ2-5; 9 bases map to TRBD1. Losses at the gene ends were 3 bases for V and 3 bases for J; bases not matched to a gene: 6. Germline CDR1 reads SGHRS; CDR2 reads YFSETQ. The CDR3 is 15 amino acids. CDR3 sequence: CASSWGGQGEETQYF. CDR3 nucleotide sequence: TGCGCCAGCAGCTGGGGGGGACAGGGCGAAGAGACCCAGTACTTC.

This clonotype was seen ten or more times. The chain uses TRBV6-6 and TRBJ1-5; unclear D gene. The V end was cut by 2 bases, the J end by 9 bases, with 5 bases between. The CDR3 totals 11 residues. Germline V gene lookup returns CDR1 MNHNY and CDR2 SVGAGI (reference sequence). This CDR3 reads CASSYNGPQHF. CDR3 in DNA: TGTGCCAGCAGTTACAATGGGCCCCAGCATTTT.

This clonotype was counted at least ten times. The chain is built from TRBV6-6 and TRBJ2-7; D ambiguous. CDR1 is MNHNY and CDR2 is SVGAGI in the germline V gene (reference sequence). With 6 bases removed from V and 7 bases from J, the gap between germline ends came to 19 bases. The CDR3 sequence is 14 residues long. The CDR3 here is CASSAHPTSGEQYF. The CDR3 DNA sequence: TGTGCCAGCAGCGCCCACCCGACCAGTGGGGAGCAGTACTTC.

This clonotype was recorded a few times. The chain uses TRBV7-9 and TRBJ2-1, with D tentatively TRBD2 (6 bases). V dropped 0 bases and J dropped 14 bases, with 11 bases sitting between them. The V gene's germline CDR1 is SEHNR and CDR2 FQNEAQ (reference sequence). The CDR3 has 12 residues. As DNA, the CDR3 is TGTGCCAGCAGCTTAGCGGCGACTAGTAAGTTCTTC. Amino acids: CASSLAATSKFF.

The V call is TRBV7-9, the J call TRBJ2-6, with TRBD1 matching 7 bases. The CDR3 spans 19 residues. Germline-derived CDR1 and CDR2 are SEHNR and FQNEAQ (reference sequence). J lost 1 base, V lost 6 bases, and 15 bases had no gene match. DNA of the CDR3: TGTGCCAGCAGGTTGCAGACCGGGACAGTTGCGTCTGGGGCCAACGTCCTGACTTTC. Translation gives CASRLQTGTVASGANVLTF. Supplemented by reference TRBV7-9 and TRBJ2-6, the full variable domain reads DTGVSQNPRHKITKRGQNVTFRCDPISEHNRLYWYRQTLGQGPEFLTYFQNEAQLEKSRLLSDRFSAERPKGSFSTLEIQRTEQGDSAMYLCASRLQTGTVASGANVLTFGAGSRLTVL.

This clonotype was recorded once. The chain joins TRBV24-1 to TRBJ2-1; unclear D gene. The CDR3 has 11 residues. V was shortened by 5 bases and J by 5 bases, with 3 bases between the two germline ends. Germline loops: CDR1 KGHDR, CDR2 SFDVKD. The CDR3 is CATSVNNEQFF. CDR3 in DNA: TGTGCCACCAGTGTTAACAATGAGCAGTTCTTC.

The chain couples TRBV12-3 or TRBV12-4 to TRBJ1-2, with 7 bases that match TRBD1. The CDR3 spans 15 residues. Losses at the gene ends were 6 bases for V and 4 bases for J; bases not matched to a gene: 11. CDR3 loop: CASSTLPTGTYGYTF. The CDR3 region has the DNA TGTGCCAGCAGCACCCTCCCGACAGGGACCTATGGCTACACCTTC.

This clonotype occurred a few times. The chain carries TRBV19 and TRBJ2-1; TRBD2 matches at 13 bases. Per germline, CDR1 LNHDA and CDR2 SQIVND (reference sequence). V was clipped by 9 bases and J by 3 bases; unmatched bases: 2. This CDR3 contains 14 residues. CDR3 sequence: CASGTSGNYNEQFF. The CDR3 nucleotides are TGTGCCAGCGGGACTAGCGGGAACTACAATGAGCAGTTCTTC.

The chain is built from TRBV7-2 and TRBJ2-1; no clear D. This CDR3 contains 13 residues. Looked up from germline, CDR1 is SGHTA and CDR2 is FQGNSA. Deletions cut 5 bases from V and 5 bases from J, with 10 bases between. This chain's CDR3 is CASSKEFHNEQFF. The CDR3, as DNA: TGTGCCAGCAGCAAAGAATTCCACAATGAGCAGTTCTTC.

The V gene is TRBV4-3, the J gene TRBJ1-5; D unclear. V was shortened by 0 bases and J by 8 bases, with 8 bases between the two germline ends. CDR1 and CDR2 from the germline V gene are LGHNA and YSLEER. CDR3 length: 13 amino acids. CDR3 loop: CASSQDRLEPQHF. In DNA form, the CDR3 reads TGCGCCAGCAGCCAAGACAGGCTGGAGCCCCAGCATTTT.

This clonotype was seen a few times. The chain employs TRBV5-1 and TRBJ2-1, with 7 nucleotides matching TRBD2. This CDR3 region has 15 residues. The V and J ends lost 7 bases and 4 bases, in that order; junction bases with no gene match: 11. Germline-derived CDR1 and CDR2 are SGHRS and YFSETQ. DNA of the CDR3: TGCGCCAGCGAAGCTACCGGGACTACGTACAATGAGCAGTTCTTC. It translates to CASEATGTTYNEQFF.

The chain links TRBV20-1 to TRBJ2-5; TRBD1 is a possible D gene (5 bases). This CDR3 is built from 15 residues. Germline CDR1 reads DFQATT; CDR2 reads SNEGSKA (reference sequence). Trimming cost V 0 bases and J 11 bases, with 22 bases left between them. The DNA of the CDR3 is TGCAGTGCTAGAGATGGGGCAGGAAAATACAATGAGCAGTACTTC. It yields the protein CSARDGAGKYNEQYF.